The 30 T cell receptor beta chains reported below all come from one sample, sequenced in a study of cytomegalovirus exposure and HLA in healthy donors. The PCR employed 60 Vbeta primers together with 13 Jbeta primers. Profiling relied on immunoSEQ multiplex PCR, and the TCRdb table lists in-frame clones only, not all of them. Here the sample spans 85,000 to 90,000 clones, approximately 79% being singletons. The specimen was PBMCs. These receptors all come from a young man in good health and CMV-seronegative.

This chain joins TRBV2 and TRBJ2-7, with 9 bases matching TRBD1. Germline CDR1 is SNHLY and CDR2 is FYNNEI. Unmatched junction bases numbered 6, after V lost 5 bases and J lost 4 bases. The CDR3 covers 14 residues. CDR3 DNA: TGTGCCAGCAGTCAAGACAGGGGGGGATACGAGCAGTACTTC. Protein product: CASSQDRGGYEQYF.

This chain connects TRBV4-2 to TRBJ1-1; 7 nucleotides match TRBD1. This CDR3 spans 16 amino acids. Germline loops: CDR1 LGHNA, CDR2 YNFKEQ. V was clipped by 0 bases and J by 1 base; unmatched bases: 5. CDR3 residues: CASSQDATGRNTEAFF. CDR3 DNA sequence: TGTGCCAGCAGCCAAGATGCGACAGGGAGGAACACTGAAGCTTTCTTT.

V and J are TRBV6-1 and TRBJ1-5; TRBD1 agrees at 8 bases. CDR3 size: 15 residues. Germline V gene data show CDR1 as MNHNS and CDR2 as SASEGT. V was clipped by 7 bases and J by 4 bases; unmatched bases: 9. CDR3 sequence reads: CASTQTGGGNQPQHF. CDR3 coding DNA: TGTGCCAGCACACAAACAGGGGGAGGTAATCAGCCCCAGCATTTT.

The genes are TRBV19 and TRBJ1-1; D unresolved. Germline CDR1 LNHDA, CDR2 SQIVND (reference sequence). The length of the CDR3 is 14 residues. V dropped 3 bases and J dropped 2 bases, with 10 bases sitting between them. The CDR3 region has the DNA TGTGCCAGTAGTATGAACCAGCGTAACACTGAAGCTTTCTTT. It specifies CASSMNQRNTEAFF.

CDR3 sequence (DNA): TGCGCCAGCACCCCGGACAGGGGGAGGAACGAGCAGTACTTC. Its translation: CASTPDRGRNEQYF. The chain has TRBV10-2 and TRBJ2-5, with 10 bases aligning to TRBD1. The end of the DNA is better explained by TRBJ2-7, so the J call may be wrong. From germline, CDR1 is WSHSY and CDR2 SAAADI. This CDR3 spans 14 amino acids.

This rearrangement joins TRBV30 to TRBJ2-1; perhaps TRBD1 as D (6 bases). The CDR3 totals 14 residues. CDR1 and CDR2 from the germline V gene are GTSNPN and SVGIG (reference sequence). V was clipped by 4 bases and J by 7 bases, with 17 bases between them. Here the CDR3 reads CAWKKRDTKNEQFF. For the CDR3, the DNA is TGTGCCTGGAAAAAACGGGACACTAAAAATGAGCAGTTCTTC.

The chain joins TRBV7-6 to TRBJ2-7; TRBD1 matches at 9 bases. With V trimmed by 4 bases and J by 4 bases, 5 bases remained unmatched. In germline, CDR1 is SGHVS, CDR2 FNYEAQ. The CDR3 totals 14 residues. This chain's CDR3 is CASSYGTGSYEQYF. The CDR3 region has the DNA TGTGCCAGCAGCTATGGGACAGGGAGTTACGAGCAGTACTTC.

The table lists this clone with a few counts. This sequence joins TRBV19 and TRBJ1-1; 7 bases are shared with TRBD1. This CDR3 has 15 amino acids. V was clipped by 5 bases and J by 8 bases; unmatched bases: 14. CDR1 LNHDA and CDR2 SQIVND come from the germline V gene (reference sequence). CDR3 in DNA: TGTGCCAGTAGTCCTATTGCCCGGGACAGCTTAGAAGCTTTCTTT. Translated: CASSPIARDSLEAFF.

This chain connects TRBV29-1 to TRBJ1-1, with D tentatively TRBD1 (5 bases). This CDR3 spans 15 amino acids. Trimming stripped 1 base from V and 1 base from J, with 13 bases between. Germline values: CDR1 SQVTM, CDR2 ANQGSEA. For the CDR3, the DNA is TGCAGCGTTGAAGCCAGGGAGGGGAGGAACACTGAAGCTTTCTTT. Protein sequence: CSVEAREGRNTEAFF.

The rearrangement joins TRBV30 to TRBJ2-5; TRBD1 might be the D (6 bases). Germline CDR1 and CDR2: GTSNPN and SVGIG (reference sequence). This CDR3 region has 14 residues. V was shortened by 2 bases and J by 3 bases, with 13 bases between the two germline ends. This CDR3 is CAWSRGAGEETQYF. The CDR3 DNA is TGTGCCTGGAGTAGGGGTGCAGGGGAAGAGACCCAGTACTTC.

The chain carries TRBV27 and TRBJ2-6, with TRBD2 as a possible D gene (5 bases). Germline CDR1 reads MNHEY; CDR2 reads SMNVEV (reference sequence). Trimming pared 7 bases from V and 0 bases from J, leaving 10 bases between. This CDR3 comprises 15 residues. CDR3 DNA sequence: TGTGCCAGCACCGAGGACTTCTCTGGGGCCAACGTCCTGACTTTC. Translated, it gives CASTEDFSGANVLTF.

J is TRBJ2-7 and V is TRBV19; the match to TRBD2 covers 7 bases. The CDR3 is made up of 14 amino acids. CDR1 LNHDA and CDR2 SQIVND come from the germline V gene (reference sequence). After removal of 5 bases from V and 4 bases from J, the junction contained 8 bases not matched to a gene. CDR3 in amino acids: CASSLRDYQYEQYF. The CDR3 DNA sequence: TGTGCCAGTAGTTTGAGGGACTATCAATACGAGCAGTACTTC.

This clone was detected only once. The chain employs TRBV28 and TRBJ2-2; 12 positions agree with TRBD1. With V trimmed by 6 bases and J by 4 bases, 6 bases remained unmatched. This CDR3 has 16 residues. Germline CDR1 is MDHEN and CDR2 is SYDVKM. CDR3 residues: CASSPGQGASTGELFF. The CDR3 bases are TGTGCCAGCAGCCCGGGACAGGGGGCGAGCACCGGGGAGCTGTTTTTT.

The genes are TRBV15 and TRBJ1-4; D possibly corresponds to TRBD1 (6 bases). This CDR3 is 13 amino acids long. V was shortened by 8 bases and J by 7 bases, with 14 bases between the two germline ends. Germline V gene data show CDR1 as LNHNV and CDR2 as YYDKDF (reference sequence). DNA for the CDR3: TGTGCCACCCGTTCAGGGGCTTCTGAAAAACTGTTTTTT. As protein: CATRSGASEKLFF.

The chain joins TRBV6-5 to TRBJ2-7; D is unclear. The CDR3 runs 10 residues. The germline gives CDR1 MNHEY, CDR2 SVGAGI. The V gene lost 7 bases and the J gene lost 5 bases, with 6 bases spanning the gap. The CDR3 region has the DNA TGTGCCAGCATGGGCAACGAGCAGTACTTC. Protein: CASMGNEQYF.

The chain links TRBV10-2 to TRBJ1-1, with a weak D call TRBD1 (6 bases). Germline V gives CDR1 WSHSY, CDR2 SAAADI. The V end was cut by 3 bases, the J end by 3 bases, with 14 bases between. This CDR3 has 15 residues. The CDR3 sequence is CASSELWGLDTEAFF. For the CDR3, the DNA is TGCGCCAGCAGTGAATTATGGGGGCTGGACACTGAAGCTTTCTTT.

The chain joins TRBV28 to TRBJ1-5; 7 bases agree with TRBD1. Unmatched junction bases numbered 3, after V lost 4 bases and J lost 3 bases. The germline V gene has CDR1 MDHEN and CDR2 SYDVKM. The CDR3 has 14 residues. The CDR3 here is CASSSRGPNQPQHF. The DNA of the CDR3 is TGTGCCAGCAGTTCTAGGGGGCCCAATCAGCCCCAGCATTTT.

This chain connects TRBV6-5 to TRBJ1-1, with D hard to call. Germline CDR1 reads MNHEY; CDR2 reads SVGAGI. V was cut by 8 bases and J by 0 bases, with 13 bases left in between. The CDR3 sequence is 14 residues long. CDR3: CASSDGVMNTEAFF. CDR3 sequence (DNA): TGTGCCAGCTCTGACGGGGTAATGAACACTGAAGCTTTCTTT.

The chain is built from TRBV4-2 and TRBJ2-3; tentatively, D is TRBD1 (6 bases). V was cut by 4 bases and J by 2 bases, with 10 bases left in between. CDR1 LGHNA and CDR2 YNFKEQ come from the germline V gene. This CDR3 comprises 14 residues. CDR3: CASSPGTNTDTQYF. The CDR3 DNA reads TGTGCCAGCAGCCCAGGGACAAACACAGATACGCAGTATTTT.

This chain connects TRBV5-1 to TRBJ1-2; the D gene is possibly TRBD1 (5 bases). V lost 0 bases to trimming and J lost 0 bases, with 12 bases between them. The germline V gene has CDR1 SGHRS and CDR2 YFSETQ. This CDR3 region has 16 residues. As DNA, the CDR3 is TGCGCCAGCAGCTTGGGTGGCAGGGAACCTAACTATGGCTACACCTTC. It specifies CASSLGGREPNYGYTF.

The chain combines TRBV9 with TRBJ2-5; 10 bases map to TRBD1. The DNA end favors TRBJ2-7, so the J call may be wrong. The CDR3 is 15 amino acids. Per germline, CDR1 SGDLS and CDR2 YYNGEE. In DNA form, the CDR3 reads TGTGCCAGCAGCGTCCTGGGACAGGGGAACTACGAGCAGTACTTC. Protein product: CASSVLGQGNYEQYF.

This chain's CDR3 is CASFRWAGTEAFF. Here the CDR3 DNA reads TGTGCCAGCTTTAGATGGGCCGGCACTGAAGCTTTCTTT. This sequence joins TRBV27 and TRBJ1-1, with unresolved D. Germline assignment: CDR1 MNHEY and CDR2 SMNVEV (reference sequence). V lost 8 bases and J lost 4, with 14 bases in between. This CDR3 contains 13 residues.

The chain joins TRBV5-1 to TRBJ2-3; 12 bases line up with TRBD2. Trimming cost V 2 bases and J 2 bases; bases outside gene matches: 9. This CDR3 comprises 18 residues. CDR1 is SGHRS, CDR2 YFSETQ, per germline. The CDR3 reads CASSFLGGLAGFTDTQYF. The CDR3 coding sequence is TGCGCCAGCAGCTTTTTAGGGGGACTAGCGGGCTTCACAGATACGCAGTATTTT. Complete variable domain (other parts from reference TRBV5-1 and TRBJ2-3): KAGVTQTPRYLIKTRGQQVTLSCSPISGHRSVSWYQQTPGQGLQFLFEYFSETQRNKGNFPGRFSGRQFSNSRSEMNVSTLELGDSALYLCASSFLGGLAGFTDTQYFGPGTRLTVL.

V is TRBV28 and J is TRBJ1-2; 7 nucleotides match TRBD1. The germline gives CDR1 MDHEN, CDR2 SYDVKM. The V and J ends lost 4 bases and 8 bases, in that order; junction bases with no gene match: 10. The CDR3 length is 14 residues. The CDR3 region is CASSSRTPGGGYTF. Here the CDR3 DNA reads TGTGCCAGCAGTTCCAGGACGCCAGGGGGGGGCTACACCTTC.

CDR3 sequence reads: CASSPRGWETQYF. CDR3 nucleotides: TGTGCCAGCAGCCCCAGGGGCTGGGAGACCCAGTACTTC. The rearrangement joins TRBV14 to TRBJ2-5; perhaps TRBD1 as D (6 bases). The CDR3 covers 13 residues. Trimming removed 4 bases from V and 5 bases from J, with 11 bases in between. From germline, CDR1 is SGHDN and CDR2 FVKESK.

This chain connects TRBV2 to TRBJ2-1; weak D call: TRBD1 (5 bases). V gave up 10 bases and J gave up 4 bases, with 17 bases separating them. CDR3 size: 14 residues. CDR1 SNHLY and CDR2 FYNNEI come from the germline V gene. The CDR3 nucleotides are TGTGCCACGGGTCACAGGTCCTTATACAATGAGCAGTTCTTC. Translating gives CATGHRSLYNEQFF.

There are a few counts of this clone. The rearrangement uses TRBV7-8 and TRBJ1-6, with no clear D. The germline V and J ends were trimmed by 2 bases and 7 bases, with 18 bases remaining between them. The CDR3 loop spans 17 amino acids. Germline CDR1 is SGHVS and CDR2 is FQNEAQ. In DNA, the CDR3 is TGTGCCAGCAGCTTAATAATTCCGGGAGATAAGAATTCACCCCTCCACTTT. It codes for CASSLIIPGDKNSPLHF.

The chain couples TRBV5-4 to TRBJ1-2; 8 nucleotides agree with TRBD1. V trimming: 0 bases; J trimming: 5 bases; junction bases outside the gene matches: 3. Germline lookup yields CDR1 SGHNT and CDR2 YYREEE (reference sequence). CDR3 size: 14 residues. The CDR3 spells CASSLDRGGYGYTF. In DNA form, the CDR3 reads TGTGCCAGCAGCTTGGACAGGGGGGGGTATGGCTACACCTTC.

A word on this clone: At one end the junction does not follow the germline gene, possibly because of a read error. The chain carries TRBV14 and TRBJ2-6, with 9 bases aligning to TRBD2. Germline CDR1 and CDR2: SGHDN and FVKESK. This CDR3 is 19 amino acids long. CDR3 sequence (DNA): TGTGCCAGCAGCCAAGCGGGTAGCGGGGGTCTCCCTGGGGCCAACGTCCTGGCTTTC. The encoded protein is CASSQAGSGGLPGANVLAF.

The chain couples TRBV6-6 to TRBJ2-7, with D maybe TRBD2 (5 bases). Deletions cut 7 bases from V and 6 bases from J, with 16 bases between. CDR3 length: 13 amino acids. CDR1 is MNHNY and CDR2 is SVGAGI in the germline V gene (reference sequence). CDR3 DNA sequence: TGTGCCAGCACCCCAGGAGGAGGACGCGAGCAGTACTTC. Amino acids: CASTPGGGREQYF.